The next 21 T cell receptor beta chains were all read from a single sample in a study of blood T cells in healthy people across ages. For the second PCR, which ran for about 6 to 12 cycles, a sample-barcoded 5' primer and a J-beta primer mix were used. One entry per CDR3 protein results from TCRdb running MiXCR on the 5' RACE reads. In the table there are over a million distinct CDR3 sequences, approximately 59% of which are singletons. Sequenced material: blood. The source of these receptors is a man aged 18-30 years in good health.

The rearrangement uses TRBV10-3 and TRBJ1-2, with D possibly being TRBD1 (5 bases). The V end lost 0 bases, the J end lost 1 base, and 12 bases lay between the germline ends. Germline V gene sequence: CDR1 ENHRY, CDR2 SYGVKD. The CDR3 runs to 16 residues. The CDR3 sequence: CAISESGGASNYGYTF. In nucleotides, the CDR3 is TGTGCCATCAGTGAGTCAGGAGGGGCCAGTAACTATGGCTACACCTTC.

This chain joins TRBV20-1 and TRBJ2-3; the D call may be TRBD1 or TRBD2 (5 bases each). CDR3 length equals 14 residues. Trimming left V 0 bases short and J 3 bases short, with 10 bases between. Germline V gene lookup returns CDR1 DFQATT and CDR2 SNEGSKA (reference sequence). The CDR3: CSARDPGATDTQYF. The CDR3 DNA sequence: TGCAGTGCTAGAGATCCCGGGGCTACAGATACGCAGTATTTT.

The rearrangement uses TRBV20-1 and TRBJ2-4; 7 nucleotides match TRBD2. The DNA end is a closer match to TRBJ2-7, so the J assignment may be wrong. The length of the CDR3 is 14 residues. Germline lookup yields CDR1 DFQATT and CDR2 SNEGSKA (reference sequence). The CDR3 sequence is CSARDSSGTYEQYF. CDR3 nucleotides: TGCAGTGCTAGAGATTCCAGCGGGACCTACGAGCAGTACTTC.

This clonotype occurred many times. The genes are TRBV27 and TRBJ2-7; a possible D gene is TRBD1 (6 bases). V was clipped by 6 bases and J by 3 bases, with 9 bases between them. The length of the CDR3 is 12 residues. Germline V gives CDR1 MNHEY, CDR2 SMNVEV (reference sequence). As DNA, the CDR3 is TGTGCCAGCAGGGACAGAAACTACGAGCAGTACTTC. Its translation is CASRDRNYEQYF.

V usage is TRBV29-1 and J usage is TRBJ1-1; tentative D call: TRBD1 (6 bases). The CDR3 length is 12 residues. V was clipped by 7 bases and J by 4 bases, with 13 bases between them. Germline V gene lookup returns CDR1 SQVTM and CDR2 ANQGSEA. Written as DNA, the CDR3 is TGCAGCGCTGGACAGCCTGTCACTGAAGCTTTCTTT. Protein product: CSAGQPVTEAFF.

The J gene is TRBJ2-7, the V gene TRBV7-2; D may match TRBD1 or TRBD2 (5 bases each). This CDR3 is built from 15 residues. V was clipped by 2 bases and J by 0 bases, with 11 bases between them. CDR1 is SGHTA and CDR2 is FQGNSA in the germline V gene. The CDR3 bases are TGTGCCAGCAGCTTATTCGGGACGAGCTCCTACGAGCAGTACTTC. It codes for CASSLFGTSSYEQYF.

This clonotype has just a few counts. The chain recombines TRBV11-1 with TRBJ2-7; no definite D call. The V gene lost 1 base and the J gene lost 3 bases, with 10 bases spanning the gap. Germline assignment: CDR1 SGHAT and CDR2 FQDESV (reference sequence). The CDR3 consists of 14 residues. The CDR3 is CASSLVGRFYEQYF. CDR3 in DNA: TGTGCCAGCAGCTTAGTTGGCAGATTCTACGAGCAGTACTTC.

The rearrangement links TRBV5-1 to TRBJ2-4, with a weak D call TRBD2 (6 bases). Trimming removed 5 bases from V and 0 bases from J, with 12 bases in between. CDR1 is SGHRS and CDR2 is YFSETQ in the germline V gene. This CDR3 has 15 amino acids. This chain's CDR3 is CASRPSGVAKNIQYF. The CDR3 nucleotides are TGCGCCAGCAGACCCTCGGGGGTAGCCAAAAACATTCAGTACTTC.

V and J are TRBV7-9 and TRBJ1-1; possibly TRBD1 for D (5 bases). The CDR3 is made up of 15 amino acids. Per the germline V gene, CDR1 is SEHNR and CDR2 is FQNEAQ (reference sequence). V was clipped by 6 bases and J by 1 base, with 15 bases between them. Here the CDR3 reads CASRGPRGANTEAFF. As DNA, the CDR3 is TGTGCCAGCAGAGGACCGAGGGGAGCGAACACTGAAGCTTTCTTT.

This clonotype was counted between two and nine times. J is TRBJ2-4 and V is TRBV7-9, with a tentative D call TRBD2 (7 bases). CDR1 and CDR2 from the germline V gene are SEHNR and FQNEAQ (reference sequence). The CDR3 contains 16 residues. V was pared by 3 bases and J by 2 bases, with 14 bases between. The CDR3 DNA reads TGTGCCAGCAGCTTTCCGGGGGGCAAGTCCAAAAACATTCAGTACTTC. Encoded protein: CASSFPGGKSKNIQYF.

The chain employs TRBV20-1 and TRBJ2-1; the match to TRBD1 covers 8 bases. The V segment lost 6 bases and the J segment 5 bases; nucleotides outside the gene matches: 9. CDR3 length: 14 amino acids. The V gene's germline CDR1 is DFQATT and CDR2 SNEGSKA (reference sequence). CDR3 nucleotide sequence: TGCAGTGCGAGGATGGGACAGGTCAACAATGAGCAGTTCTTC. Amino acids: CSARMGQVNNEQFF.

This rearrangement joins TRBV7-8 to TRBJ2-7; D is ambiguous. This CDR3 has 14 amino acids. Germline V gene lookup returns CDR1 SGHVS and CDR2 FQNEAQ. The V end lost 6 bases, the J end lost 1 base, and 13 bases lay between the germline ends. The CDR3 DNA reads TGTGCCAGCAGAAGAGAGGCGGATTCCTACGAGCAGTACTTC. Residues: CASRREADSYEQYF.

The chain joins TRBV27 to TRBJ2-1, with D hard to call. CDR3 length: 16 residues. CDR1 MNHEY and CDR2 SMNVEV come from the germline V gene (reference sequence). V lost 0 bases and J lost 5, with 14 bases in between. The CDR3 DNA reads TGTGCCAGCAGTTTATCGTACTTTGAGACAAACAATGAGCAGTTCTTC. This gives the protein CASSLSYFETNNEQFF.

The CDR3 region is CSAIPRFDEQYF. DNA for the CDR3: TGCAGTGCTATCCCCCGTTTTGACGAGCAGTACTTC. This chain uses TRBV20-1 with TRBJ2-7; D remains unclear. The CDR3 is 12 amino acids. With 4 bases removed from V and 5 bases from J, the gap between germline ends came to 12 bases. Germline V lookup: CDR1 DFQATT, CDR2 SNEGSKA (reference sequence).

The chain has TRBV11-2 and TRBJ2-3, with 11 positions matching TRBD2. V dropped 1 base and J dropped 2; count of bases not matched to a gene: 8. Germline CDR1 and CDR2: SGHAT and FQNNGV. This CDR3 comprises 18 residues. CDR3 DNA sequence: TGTGCCAGCAGCTTAGGCCTAGCGGGGGGCCGCAACACAGATACGCAGTATTTT. It yields the protein CASSLGLAGGRNTDTQYF.

This clonotype was observed a single time. This chain links TRBV11-2 with TRBJ2-4, with 11 bases aligning to TRBD2. The J call could be wrong; TRBJ2-7 is a better fit for the DNA end. Germline V gene lookup returns CDR1 SGHAT and CDR2 FQNNGV. The CDR3 covers 16 residues. The CDR3 DNA sequence: TGTGCCAGCAGCTTCGTCCCGGGACTAGCGGACTACGAGCAGTACTTC. Amino acid sequence: CASSFVPGLADYEQYF.

The DNA of the CDR3 is TGTGCCAGCAGTCAGACTAGCGGGGTGAAAAACATTCAGTACTTC. Translating gives CASSQTSGVKNIQYF. The genes are TRBV14 and TRBJ2-4; 11 bases align to TRBD2. J gave up 4 bases and V 6 bases, and 5 bases lay outside the gene matches. The CDR3 has 15 residues. Germline assignment: CDR1 SGHDN and CDR2 FVKESK.

The chain has TRBV20-1 and TRBJ1-5; tentative D call: TRBD1 (6 bases). V dropped 0 bases and J dropped 6 bases, with 12 bases sitting between them. Germline V gives CDR1 DFQATT, CDR2 SNEGSKA (reference sequence). This CDR3 spans 14 amino acids. The CDR3 region has the DNA TGCAGTGCTAGAGATGGAGGGGGTGGTCAGCCCCAGCATTTT. Its protein is CSARDGGGGQPQHF.

The V and J genes are TRBV9 and TRBJ2-7, with D perhaps given as TRBD1 or TRBD2 (7 bases each). V lost 3 bases to trimming and J lost 3 bases, with 19 bases between them. The CDR3 is made up of 16 amino acids. The germline V gene has CDR1 SGDLS and CDR2 YYNGEE. CDR3 loop: CASSAGGQGGVYEQYF. For the CDR3, the DNA is TGTGCCAGCAGCGCCGGGGGGCAGGGGGGCGTCTACGAGCAGTACTTC.

The CDR3 DNA is TGCGCCAGCAGTGCTACACCTCCCTACGAGCAGTACTTC. Amino acids: CASSATPPYEQYF. The V and J genes are TRBV10-1 and TRBJ2-7; no definite D call. Per germline, CDR1 WNHNN and CDR2 SYGVQD (reference sequence). CDR3 length: 13 amino acids. V shed 4 bases and J shed 2 bases, with 9 bases lying between them.

The V gene is TRBV6-1, the J gene TRBJ1-5; tentatively, D is TRBD1 (6 bases). Trimming left V 0 bases short and J 4 bases short, with 10 bases between. The CDR3 is 15 residues long. Germline V lookup: CDR1 MNHNS, CDR2 SASEGT. CDR3 DNA: TGTGCCAGCAGTGAAGCCCGAGGACAGAATCAGCCCCAGCATTTT. It codes for CASSEARGQNQPQHF.